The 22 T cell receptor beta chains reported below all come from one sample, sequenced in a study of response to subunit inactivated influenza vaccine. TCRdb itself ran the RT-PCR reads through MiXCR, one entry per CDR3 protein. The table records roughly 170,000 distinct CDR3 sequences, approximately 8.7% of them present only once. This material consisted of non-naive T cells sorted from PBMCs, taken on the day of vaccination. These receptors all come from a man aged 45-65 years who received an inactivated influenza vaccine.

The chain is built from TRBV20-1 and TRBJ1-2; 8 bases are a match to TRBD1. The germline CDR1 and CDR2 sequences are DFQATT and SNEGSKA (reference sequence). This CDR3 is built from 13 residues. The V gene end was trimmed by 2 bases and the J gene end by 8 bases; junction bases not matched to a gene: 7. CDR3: CSARQGTGTGYTF. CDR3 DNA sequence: TGCAGTGCTAGACAAGGGACAGGAACCGGCTACACCTTC.

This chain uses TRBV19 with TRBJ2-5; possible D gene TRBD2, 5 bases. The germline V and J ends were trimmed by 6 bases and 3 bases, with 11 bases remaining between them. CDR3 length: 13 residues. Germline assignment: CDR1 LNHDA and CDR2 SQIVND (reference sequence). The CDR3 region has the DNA TGTGCCAGTAGCCGCCTCGGGAAAGAGACCCAGTACTTC. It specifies CASSRLGKETQYF.

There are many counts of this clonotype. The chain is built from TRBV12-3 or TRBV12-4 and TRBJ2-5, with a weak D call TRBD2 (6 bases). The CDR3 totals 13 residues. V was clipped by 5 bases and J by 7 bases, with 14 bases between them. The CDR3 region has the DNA TGTGCCAGCAGTCGGGGGACCCTGGGGACCCAGTACTTC. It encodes CASSRGTLGTQYF.

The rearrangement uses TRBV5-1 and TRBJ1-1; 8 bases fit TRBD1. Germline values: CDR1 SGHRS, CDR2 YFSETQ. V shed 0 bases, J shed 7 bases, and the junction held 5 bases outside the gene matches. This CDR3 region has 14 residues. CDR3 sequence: CASSLGGQVYEAFF. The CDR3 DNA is TGCGCCAGCAGCTTGGGGGGACAGGTCTATGAAGCTTTCTTT.

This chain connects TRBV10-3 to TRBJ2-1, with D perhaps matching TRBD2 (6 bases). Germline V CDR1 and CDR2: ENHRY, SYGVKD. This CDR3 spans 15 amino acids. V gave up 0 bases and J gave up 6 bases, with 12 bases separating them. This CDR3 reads CAISESTGDFNEQFF. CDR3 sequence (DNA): TGTGCCATCAGTGAGTCAACGGGAGATTTCAATGAGCAGTTCTTC.

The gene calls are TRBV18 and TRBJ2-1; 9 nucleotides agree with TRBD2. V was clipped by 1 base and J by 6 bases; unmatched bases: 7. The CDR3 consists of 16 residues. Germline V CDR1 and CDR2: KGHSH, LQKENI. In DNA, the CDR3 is TGTGCCAGCTCACCACTGTCAGCGGGAGGCGCCAATGAGCAGTTCTTC. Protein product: CASSPLSAGGANEQFF.

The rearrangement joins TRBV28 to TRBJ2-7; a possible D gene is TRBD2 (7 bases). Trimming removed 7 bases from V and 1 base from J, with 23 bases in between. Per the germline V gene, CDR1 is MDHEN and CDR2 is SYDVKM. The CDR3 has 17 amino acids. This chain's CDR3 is CASTPGGGSPWSYEQYF. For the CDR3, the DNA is TGTGCCAGCACTCCTGGGGGCGGGAGCCCTTGGTCCTACGAGCAGTACTTC.

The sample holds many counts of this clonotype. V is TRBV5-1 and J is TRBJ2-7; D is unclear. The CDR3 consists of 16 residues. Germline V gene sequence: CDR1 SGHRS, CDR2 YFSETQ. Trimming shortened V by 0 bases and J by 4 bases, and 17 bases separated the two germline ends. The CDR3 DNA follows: TGCGCCAGCAGCTTGGCCCTATCGGGTTCAATATACGAGCAGTACTTC. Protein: CASSLALSGSIYEQYF.

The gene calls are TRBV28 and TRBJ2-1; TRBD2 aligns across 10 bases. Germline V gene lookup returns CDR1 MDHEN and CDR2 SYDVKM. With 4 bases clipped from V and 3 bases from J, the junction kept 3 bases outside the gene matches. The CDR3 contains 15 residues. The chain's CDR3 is CASSSLAGFYNEQFF. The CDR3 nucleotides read TGTGCCAGCAGTTCACTAGCGGGATTCTACAATGAGCAGTTCTTC.

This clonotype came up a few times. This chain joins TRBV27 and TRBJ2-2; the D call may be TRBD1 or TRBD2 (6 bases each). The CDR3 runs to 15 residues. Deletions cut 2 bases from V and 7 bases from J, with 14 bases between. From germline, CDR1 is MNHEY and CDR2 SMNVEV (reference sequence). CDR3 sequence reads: CASSLIGGSGGELFF. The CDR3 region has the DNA TGTGCCAGCAGTTTAATCGGGGGCAGTGGCGGGGAGCTGTTTTTT.

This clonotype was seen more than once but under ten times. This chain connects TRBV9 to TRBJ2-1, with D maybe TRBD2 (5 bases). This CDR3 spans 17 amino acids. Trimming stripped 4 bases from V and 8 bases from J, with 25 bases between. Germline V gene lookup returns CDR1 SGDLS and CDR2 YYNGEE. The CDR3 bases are TGTGCCAGCAGCATAACGGCCGGGATCCAATTGTTGGATGAGCAGTTCTTC. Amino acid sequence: CASSITAGIQLLDEQFF.

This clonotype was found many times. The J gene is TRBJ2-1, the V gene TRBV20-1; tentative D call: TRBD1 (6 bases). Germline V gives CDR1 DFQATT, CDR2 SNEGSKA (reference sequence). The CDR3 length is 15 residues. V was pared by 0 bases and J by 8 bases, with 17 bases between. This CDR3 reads CSARDQGPVGDEQFF. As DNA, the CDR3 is TGCAGTGCTAGAGACCAGGGGCCCGTAGGGGATGAGCAGTTCTTC.

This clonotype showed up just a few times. CDR3: CASSSRPTSSPYNEQFF. CDR3 nucleotide sequence: TGTGCCAGCAGCTCACGTCCGACATCGTCCCCCTACAATGAGCAGTTCTTC. V usage is TRBV7-2 and J usage is TRBJ2-1, with D uncertain. Trimming shortened V by 4 bases and J by 2 bases, and 18 bases separated the two germline ends. Germline assignment: CDR1 SGHTA and CDR2 FQGNSA. The CDR3 is made up of 17 amino acids.

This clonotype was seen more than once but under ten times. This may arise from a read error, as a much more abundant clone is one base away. The CDR3 nucleotides read TGCTGTGCTAGACCCGGGGGGAGAGAGAAACCCTCCCACCGGGAGACCCAGTACTTC. Protein sequence: CCARPGGREKPSHRETQYF. The gene calls are TRBV20-1 and TRBJ2-5, with 7 nucleotides matching TRBD2. There are 19 residues in the CDR3. Germline V CDR1 and CDR2: DFQATT, SNEGSKA (reference sequence).

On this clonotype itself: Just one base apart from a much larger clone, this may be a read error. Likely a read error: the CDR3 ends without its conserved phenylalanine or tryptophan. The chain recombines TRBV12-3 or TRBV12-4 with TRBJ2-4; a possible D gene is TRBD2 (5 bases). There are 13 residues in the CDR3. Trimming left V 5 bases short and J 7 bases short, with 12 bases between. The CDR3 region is CASSPGRRNIQYS. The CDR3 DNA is TGTGCCAGCAGTCCTGGGCGGAGGAACATTCAGTACTCC.

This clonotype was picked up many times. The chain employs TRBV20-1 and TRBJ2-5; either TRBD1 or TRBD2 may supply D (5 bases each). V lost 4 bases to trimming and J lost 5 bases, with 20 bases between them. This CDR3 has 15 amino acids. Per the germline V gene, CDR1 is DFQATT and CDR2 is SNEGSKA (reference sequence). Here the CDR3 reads CSAILAGDAKETQYF. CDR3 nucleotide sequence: TGCAGTGCTATCCTGGCCGGGGACGCGAAGGAGACCCAGTACTTC.

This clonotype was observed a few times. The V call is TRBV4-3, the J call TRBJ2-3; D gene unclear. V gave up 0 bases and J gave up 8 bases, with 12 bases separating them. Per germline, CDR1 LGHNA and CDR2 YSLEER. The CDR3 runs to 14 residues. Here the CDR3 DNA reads TGCGCCAGCAGCCAAGATAGTCAAGTATCTACGCAGTATTTT. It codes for CASSQDSQVSTQYF.

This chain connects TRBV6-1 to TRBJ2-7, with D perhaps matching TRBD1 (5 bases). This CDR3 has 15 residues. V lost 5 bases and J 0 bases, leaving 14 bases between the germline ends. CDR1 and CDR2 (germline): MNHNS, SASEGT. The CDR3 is CASSRLPDTSYEQYF. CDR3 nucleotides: TGTGCCAGCAGTAGGCTCCCGGACACCTCCTACGAGCAGTACTTC.

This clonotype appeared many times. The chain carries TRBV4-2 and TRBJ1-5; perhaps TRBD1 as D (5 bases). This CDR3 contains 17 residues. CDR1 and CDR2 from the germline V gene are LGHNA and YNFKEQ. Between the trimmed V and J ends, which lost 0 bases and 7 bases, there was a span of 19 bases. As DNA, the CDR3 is TGTGCCAGCAGCCAAGATATGTTAGGGACCATAGGACAGCCCCAGCATTTT. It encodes CASSQDMLGTIGQPQHF.

DNA for the CDR3: TGCAGTGCTAGAGATCAGGGACAGGGGTATTCACCCCTCCACTTT. It translates to CSARDQGQGYSPLHF. The chain combines TRBV20-1 with TRBJ1-6; TRBD1 agrees at 10 bases. Per germline, CDR1 DFQATT and CDR2 SNEGSKA (reference sequence). Losses at the gene ends were 0 bases for V and 8 bases for J; bases not matched to a gene: 4. The CDR3 consists of 15 residues.

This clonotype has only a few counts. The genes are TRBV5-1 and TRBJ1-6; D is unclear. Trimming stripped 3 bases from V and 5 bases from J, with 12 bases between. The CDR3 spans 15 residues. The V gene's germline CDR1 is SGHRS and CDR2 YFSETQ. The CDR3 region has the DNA TGCGCCAGCAGCTCCGGACGGATTGATAATTCACCCCTCCACTTT. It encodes CASSSGRIDNSPLHF.

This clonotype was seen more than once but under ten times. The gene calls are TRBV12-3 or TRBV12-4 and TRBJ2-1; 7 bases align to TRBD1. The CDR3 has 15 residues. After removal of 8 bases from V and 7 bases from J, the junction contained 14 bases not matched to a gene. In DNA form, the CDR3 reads TGTGCCAGCCGATCAGGGGGAACGGCTTTAAATGAGCAGTTCTTC. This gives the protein CASRSGGTALNEQFF.